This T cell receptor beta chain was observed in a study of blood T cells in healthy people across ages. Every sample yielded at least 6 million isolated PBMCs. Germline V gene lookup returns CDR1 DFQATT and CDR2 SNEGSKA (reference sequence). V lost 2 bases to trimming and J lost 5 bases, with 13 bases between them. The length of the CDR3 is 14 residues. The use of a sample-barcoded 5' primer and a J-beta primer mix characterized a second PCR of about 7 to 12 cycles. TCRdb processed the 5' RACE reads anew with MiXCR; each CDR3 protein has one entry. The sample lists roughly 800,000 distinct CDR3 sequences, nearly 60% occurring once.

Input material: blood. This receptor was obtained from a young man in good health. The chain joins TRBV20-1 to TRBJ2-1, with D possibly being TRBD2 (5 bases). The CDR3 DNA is TGCAGTGCTAGACGTGGGAGAGGCGACAATGAGCAGTTCTTC. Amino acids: CSARRGRGDNEQFF.